These 30 T cell receptor beta chains originate from one sample sequenced in a study of blood T cell repertoires in COVID-19. The assay was immunoSEQ multiplex PCR, and TCRdb's table has in-frame clones only and misses some. Among about 20,000 clones, 80% to 95% were seen once, and the ten largest hold 7% to 8.5%. Sequencing input: peripheral blood. These receptors came from a man between 65 and 80 years old with active COVID-19.

CDR3 sequence: CAWASGSSTDTQYF. DNA of the CDR3: TGTGCCTGGGCTAGCGGGTCTAGCACAGATACGCAGTATTTT. The chain uses TRBV30 and TRBJ2-3, with TRBD2 identical over 8 bases. The CDR3 has 14 residues. After removal of 5 bases from V and 0 bases from J, the junction contained 4 bases not matched to a gene. Germline V gene sequence: CDR1 GTSNPN, CDR2 SVGIG (reference sequence).

The chain employs TRBV5-4 and TRBJ2-7, with D maybe TRBD2 (6 bases). Per germline, CDR1 SGHNT and CDR2 YYREEE (reference sequence). The V end lost 4 bases, the J end lost 10 bases, and 15 bases lay between the germline ends. The length of the CDR3 is 12 residues. The DNA for the CDR3 is TGTGCCAGCAGCACGGGGGACCCTCCCCAGTACTTC. Residues: CASSTGDPPQYF.

The chain carries TRBV4-3 and TRBJ2-1; unclear D gene. Trimming left V 3 bases short and J 2 bases short, with 8 bases between. Germline V gives CDR1 LGHNA, CDR2 YSLEER. This CDR3 has 14 amino acids. The CDR3 is CASSQSDTYNEQFF. The CDR3 nucleotides read TGCGCCAGCAGCCAGAGTGATACCTACAATGAGCAGTTCTTC.

The genes are TRBV7-2 and TRBJ2-6; D gene ambiguous. CDR1 SGHTA and CDR2 FQGNSA come from the germline V gene. The CDR3 extends over 19 amino acids. The ends were cut back, 2 bases at V and 1 base at J, with 18 bases in the middle. The CDR3 region has the DNA TGTGCCAGCAGCTTATACGGCCCGGGTACAAGATCTGGGGCCAACGTCCTGACTTTC. It is translated as CASSLYGPGTRSGANVLTF.

DNA for the CDR3: TGTGCCAGCAAAGAAGAGGGGGTGAACACTGAAGCTTTCTTT. Residues: CASKEEGVNTEAFF. The chain recombines TRBV7-9 with TRBJ1-1; maybe TRBD1 (6 bases). Trimming shortened V by 7 bases and J by 0 bases, and 12 bases separated the two germline ends. The CDR3 covers 14 residues. The germline V gene has CDR1 SEHNR and CDR2 FQNEAQ (reference sequence).

The V call is TRBV19, the J call TRBJ1-2; possibly TRBD1 for D (5 bases). Germline V gene data show CDR1 as LNHDA and CDR2 as SQIVND (reference sequence). The V and J ends lost 4 bases and 9 bases respectively, with 21 bases between them. This CDR3 has 15 amino acids. The CDR3 sequence: CASSTPYFGADSYTF. Written as DNA, the CDR3 is TGTGCCAGTAGTACACCCTACTTTGGCGCGGACAGCTACACCTTC. Supplemented by reference TRBV19 and TRBJ1-2, the full variable domain reads DGGITQSPKYLFRKEGQNVTLSCEQNLNHDAMYWYRQDPGQGLRLIYYSQIVNDFQKGDIAEGYSVSREKKESFPLTVTSAQKNPTAFYLCASSTPYFGADSYTFGSGTRLTVV.

The rearrangement uses TRBV4-3 and TRBJ2-1; tentatively, D is TRBD2 (6 bases). This CDR3 region has 15 residues. V lost 4 bases and J 2 bases, leaving 12 bases between the germline ends. CDR1 and CDR2 (germline): LGHNA, YSLEER. CDR3 protein: CASSRERAPYNEQFF. The CDR3 DNA sequence: TGCGCCAGCAGCCGAGAGCGGGCCCCCTACAATGAGCAGTTCTTC.

The chain employs TRBV3-1 (or the pseudogene TRBV3-2) and TRBJ2-2, with 8 bases fitting TRBD1. J gave up 5 bases and V 3 bases, and 5 bases lay outside the gene matches. Per germline, CDR1 LGHDT and CDR2 YNNKEL (reference sequence). This CDR3 is built from 15 residues. CDR3 residues: CASSQRTGRTGELFF. CDR3 DNA sequence: TGTGCCAGCAGCCAGAGGACAGGGCGGACCGGGGAGCTGTTTTTT.

The V call is TRBV12-3 or TRBV12-4, the J call TRBJ2-3; TRBD1 matches 7 bases. J was trimmed by 6 bases and V by 7 bases; bases with no gene match: 7. CDR3 length equals 13 residues. The CDR3 protein is CASTYRGTDTQYF. In nucleotides, the CDR3 is TGTGCCAGCACCTACAGGGGTACGGATACGCAGTATTTT.

The V call is TRBV9, the J call TRBJ2-5; D gene ambiguous. The CDR3 is 14 residues long. The V and J ends lost 0 bases and 4 bases respectively, with 10 bases between them. CDR1 and CDR2 (germline): SGDLS, YYNGEE. CDR3 amino acids: CASSVGGSIETQYF. The CDR3, as DNA: TGTGCCAGCAGCGTAGGAGGTAGCATAGAGACCCAGTACTTC.

The chain couples TRBV25-1 to TRBJ1-2; D is uncertain. There are 15 residues in the CDR3. Per the germline V gene, CDR1 is MGHDK and CDR2 is SYGVNS. V lost 6 bases to trimming and J lost 2 bases, with 16 bases between them. CDR3 in DNA: TGTGCCAGCAGCGGAGAGGCGAGGAGGAACTATGGCTACACCTTC. Protein sequence: CASSGEARRNYGYTF.

The V gene is TRBV6-2 or TRBV6-3, the J gene TRBJ2-5; 8 bases map to TRBD2. V was pared by 0 bases and J by 2 bases, with 11 bases of the junction left unmatched. Germline V gene sequence: CDR1 MNHEY, CDR2 SVGEGT. The CDR3 runs 18 residues. Here the CDR3 reads CASSYSMDRGGVQETQYF. CDR3 bases: TGTGCCAGCAGTTACTCGATGGATCGGGGGGGGGTTCAAGAGACCCAGTACTTC.

This rearrangement joins TRBV19 to TRBJ1-2, with 9 bases that match TRBD1. The CDR3 contains 14 residues. The trim removed 6 bases at V and 6 bases at J, leaving 8 bases unmatched. Germline V gives CDR1 LNHDA, CDR2 SQIVND (reference sequence). This chain's CDR3 is CASSRADRGNGYTF. CDR3 coding DNA: TGTGCCAGTAGCCGGGCGGACAGGGGAAATGGCTACACCTTC. Full variable domain (outside the CDR3, taken from reference TRBV19 and TRBJ1-2): DGGITQSPKYLFRKEGQNVTLSCEQNLNHDAMYWYRQDPGQGLRLIYYSQIVNDFQKGDIAEGYSVSREKKESFPLTVTSAQKNPTAFYLCASSRADRGNGYTFGSGTRLTVV.

This chain connects TRBV11-2 to TRBJ2-2; D is undetermined. Trimming cost V 1 base and J 10 bases, with 10 bases left between them. This CDR3 region has 13 residues. The germline V gene encodes CDR1 SGHAT and CDR2 FQNNGV. CDR3 in DNA: TGTGCCAGCAGCTTAGTAACTGACTCGGAGCTGTTTTTT. Translating it yields CASSLVTDSELFF.

The chain has TRBV19 and TRBJ1-2, with no clear D. Germline CDR1 and CDR2: LNHDA and SQIVND (reference sequence). The CDR3 spans 16 residues. V was pared by 5 bases and J by 4 bases, with 20 bases between. The CDR3 here is CASSPPIGRHLYGYTF. CDR3 sequence (DNA): TGTGCCAGTAGTCCCCCGATTGGAAGACACCTCTATGGCTACACCTTC.

In DNA form, the CDR3 reads TGTGCCAGCAGATCCGACAGGTACTGGGACATTCAGTACTTC. This encodes CASRSDRYWDIQYF. The gene calls are TRBV3-1 (or the pseudogene TRBV3-2) and TRBJ2-4; tentatively, D is TRBD1 (6 bases). Germline assignment: CDR1 LGHDT and CDR2 YNNKEL (reference sequence). V lost 6 bases to trimming and J lost 8 bases, with 17 bases between them. CDR3 length: 14 residues.

CDR3 residues: CASSSGQAHNEQFF. In DNA form, the CDR3 reads TGCGCCAGCAGCTCGGGACAGGCCCACAATGAGCAGTTCTTC. The gene calls are TRBV5-1 and TRBJ2-1; TRBD1 aligns across 8 bases. V lost 3 bases to trimming and J lost 5 bases; unmatched junction nucleotides: 4. The germline gives CDR1 SGHRS, CDR2 YFSETQ. The CDR3 consists of 14 residues.

The rearrangement links TRBV5-6 to TRBJ1-2, with D unclear. This CDR3 is built from 13 residues. With 1 base removed from V and 4 bases from J, the gap between germline ends came to 8 bases. Germline lookup yields CDR1 SGHDT and CDR2 YYEEEE. The chain's CDR3 is CASSLRRAYGYTF. DNA of the CDR3: TGTGCCAGCAGCTTGAGGAGGGCCTATGGCTACACCTTC.

The rearrangement uses TRBV4-1 and TRBJ2-5, with D maybe TRBD2 (6 bases). V shed 1 base and J shed 2 bases, with 14 bases lying between them. The CDR3 sequence is 16 residues long. Germline V gene data show CDR1 as MGHRA and CDR2 as YSYEKL. The CDR3 is CASSQGGMVVQETQYF. DNA for the CDR3: TGCGCCAGCAGCCAAGGCGGGATGGTTGTACAAGAGACCCAGTACTTC.

This clone was counted a single time. The chain combines TRBV2 with TRBJ2-7, with a weak D call TRBD1 (6 bases). This CDR3 comprises 15 residues. V lost 7 bases to trimming and J lost 2 bases, with 18 bases between them. Germline V gene sequence: CDR1 SNHLY, CDR2 FYNNEI. CDR3 coding DNA: TGTGCCAGCACTATCTCGGCAGGGGCGACCTACGAGCAGTACTTC. Encoded protein: CASTISAGATYEQYF.

The chain has TRBV7-8 and TRBJ1-5, with 11 bases lining up with TRBD1. Per germline, CDR1 SGHVS and CDR2 FQNEAQ. Trimming at V came to 5 bases and at J to 6 bases, leaving 3 bases not matched to a gene. The CDR3 sequence is 14 residues long. CDR3 protein: CASSRTGGFQPQHF. CDR3 coding DNA: TGTGCCAGCAGCCGGACAGGGGGCTTTCAGCCCCAGCATTTT.

The rearrangement uses TRBV30 and TRBJ2-6; 7 bases align to TRBD1. With 3 bases clipped from V and 2 bases from J, the junction kept 4 bases outside the gene matches. The CDR3 runs 15 residues. Germline assignment: CDR1 GTSNPN and CDR2 SVGIG (reference sequence). CDR3 loop: CAWRPTGAGANVLTF. The DNA for the CDR3 is TGTGCCTGGAGACCCACAGGGGCTGGGGCCAACGTCCTGACTTTC.

The chain combines TRBV2 with TRBJ1-4; no definite D call. This CDR3 has 15 amino acids. The germline V gene encodes CDR1 SNHLY and CDR2 FYNNEI. With 5 bases removed from V and 2 bases from J, the gap between germline ends came to 12 bases. The chain's CDR3 is CASSLIDNTNEKLFF. CDR3 sequence (DNA): TGTGCCAGCAGTCTAATAGACAATACTAATGAAAAACTGTTTTTT.

The chain recombines TRBV4-3 with TRBJ2-7; TRBD2 might be the D (5 bases). This CDR3 contains 16 residues. Trimming took off 1 base at V and 4 bases at J, with 17 bases between the two ends. Germline lookup yields CDR1 LGHNA and CDR2 YSLEER. CDR3 in DNA: TGCGCCAGCAGCCAAGGTGTTACCTCGACGGGGTACGAGCAGTACTTC. The encoded protein is CASSQGVTSTGYEQYF.

This clone was seen once. The CDR3 sequence is CASSSGLRYGYTF. CDR3 in DNA: TGTGCCAGCAGCTCGGGACTCCGCTATGGCTACACCTTC. The rearrangement uses TRBV28 and TRBJ1-2; a weak D match, TRBD1 (5 bases). The CDR3 has 13 amino acids. Between the trimmed V and J ends, which lost 6 bases and 4 bases, there was a span of 12 bases. The germline CDR1 and CDR2 sequences are MDHEN and SYDVKM.

The table lists this clone with a count of one. The chain couples TRBV20-1 to TRBJ1-5, with unresolved D. CDR1 and CDR2 (germline): DFQATT, SNEGSKA (reference sequence). V was pared by 3 bases and J by 2 bases, with 8 bases between. The CDR3 length is 13 residues. In nucleotides, the CDR3 is TGCAGTGCTAGTGTCGGGGGCAATCAGCCCCAGCATTTT. Translating gives CSASVGGNQPQHF.

The chain employs TRBV3-1 (or the pseudogene TRBV3-2) and TRBJ2-7; a possible D gene is TRBD1 (5 bases). Germline CDR1 LGHDT, CDR2 YNNKEL (reference sequence). The CDR3 consists of 14 residues. Trimming shortened V by 1 base and J by 2 bases, and 9 bases separated the two germline ends. CDR3 sequence: CASSQGTSTYEQYF. Here the CDR3 DNA reads TGTGCCAGCAGCCAAGGGACATCTACCTACGAGCAGTACTTC.

J is TRBJ2-7 and V is TRBV14; D gene unclear. There are 12 residues in the CDR3. Trimming cost V 4 bases and J 3 bases, with 7 bases left between them. The germline gives CDR1 SGHDN, CDR2 FVKESK. The DNA for the CDR3 is TGTGCCAGCAGCCGCGGCCTCTACGAGCAGTACTTC. It yields the protein CASSRGLYEQYF.

The rearrangement links TRBV11-3 to TRBJ2-1; 8 bases agree with TRBD2. This CDR3 region has 14 residues. The trim removed 1 base at V and 8 bases at J, leaving 4 bases unmatched. Germline lookup yields CDR1 SGHNT and CDR2 YENEEA. The CDR3 region has the DNA TGTGCCAGCAGCTTAGGCACCGGGGGGGATGAGCAGTTCTTC. This codes for CASSLGTGGDEQFF.

The chain employs TRBV21-1 and TRBJ2-7; TRBD1, the D gene given by the table, was not confirmed from the DNA. TRBV21-1 is a pseudogene segment. The CDR3 extends over 15 amino acids. The CDR3 here is CASSKLDRGRGEQYF. DNA of the CDR3: TGTGCCAGCAGCAAGTTGGACAGGGGTCGGGGCGAGCAGTACTTC.